What follows are 26 T cell receptor beta chains derived from one specimen sequenced in a study of vaccination and CD4 T cells after COVID-19. Cultured CD4+ T cell DNA was sequenced using the Oncomine TCR Beta short-read assay. TCRdb processed the PCR reads anew with MiXCR; each CDR3 protein has one entry. The table has about 21,000 distinct CDR3 sequences, 60% seen once; the top ten hold 8% to 9%. Which antigens these TCRs recognize remains unknown. Treatment given: roughly 10-day PBMC culture with coronavirus spike peptide pools or control peptides (ViraFEST assay). Sequences were derived from CD4+ T cells from blood, cultured in vitro, sampled after SARS-CoV-2 vaccination. All receptors come from a human donor who had recovered from COVID-19.

This clonotype has only a few counts. The genes are TRBV25-1 and TRBJ1-2, with TRBD1 identical over 9 bases. This CDR3 has 13 amino acids. Germline loops: CDR1 MGHDK, CDR2 SYGVNS. V was pared by 5 bases and J by 8 bases, with 6 bases of the junction left unmatched. DNA of the CDR3: TGTGCCAGCAGTCTTAGGACAGGGGACGGCTACACCTTC. This gives the protein CASSLRTGDGYTF.

The chain recombines TRBV7-2 with TRBJ1-2, with no clear D. The germline gives CDR1 SGHTA, CDR2 FQGNSA. The CDR3 sequence is 13 residues long. Trimming cost V 5 bases and J 4 bases, with 11 bases left between them. The CDR3 region is CASSTTQSYGYTF. In nucleotides, the CDR3 is TGTGCCAGCAGCACTACCCAATCCTATGGCTACACCTTC.

This clonotype was seen just once. The J gene is TRBJ2-2, the V gene TRBV15; 9 nucleotides line up with TRBD2. This CDR3 contains 21 residues. With 3 bases clipped from V and 5 bases from J, the junction kept 22 bases outside the gene matches. CDR1 is LNHNV, CDR2 YYDKDF, per germline (reference sequence). Here the CDR3 reads CATSRDRPSGKTSFCTGELFF. In nucleotides, the CDR3 is TGTGCCACCAGCAGGGACCGGCCTAGCGGGAAAACTAGTTTCTGTACCGGGGAGCTGTTTTTT.

The genes are TRBV12-3 or TRBV12-4 and TRBJ1-1; a weak D match, TRBD1 (5 bases). The CDR3 has 14 amino acids. Trimming pared 5 bases from V and 1 base from J, leaving 11 bases between. This CDR3 reads CASSLYQGNTEAFF. The CDR3 coding sequence is TGTGCCAGCAGTCTATATCAGGGGAACACTGAAGCTTTCTTT.

This clonotype was picked up one time. Germline and junction disagree at one end, which may indicate a read error. The chain is built from TRBV6-1 and TRBJ1-6; TRBD1 might be the D (5 bases). The CDR3 is 15 amino acids. The germline CDR1 and CDR2 sequences are MNHNS and SASEGT. The CDR3 DNA follows: TGCGCCAGCAGATTGCGGGGCGACGATAATTCACCCCTCCACTTT. This sequence encodes CASRLRGDDNSPLHF.

This chain joins TRBV6-1 and TRBJ2-7; the match to TRBD2 covers 15 bases. Germline loops: CDR1 MNHNS, CDR2 SASEGT. The CDR3 loop spans 15 amino acids. Losses at the gene ends were 10 bases for V and 6 bases for J; bases not matched to a gene: 10. DNA of the CDR3: TGTGCCACCCGATCGGGACTAGCGGGAGGTTTCGAGCAGTACTTC. It codes for CATRSGLAGGFEQYF.

In its sample, this clonotype was seen once. The V call is TRBV7-2, the J call TRBJ1-3; D not resolved. V dropped 4 bases and J dropped 4 bases, with 8 bases sitting between them. CDR3 length: 13 amino acids. Germline values: CDR1 SGHTA, CDR2 FQGNSA. DNA of the CDR3: TGTGCCAGCAGCTATGGACCCGGAAACACCATATATTTT. Amino acid sequence: CASSYGPGNTIYF.

A note on this clonotype: At one end the junction does not follow the germline gene, possibly because of a read error. This chain uses TRBV2 with TRBJ1-4, with D maybe TRBD1 (6 bases). The length of the CDR3 is 14 residues. Germline assignment: CDR1 SNHLY and CDR2 FYNNEI. CDR3 residues: CASSRQPGQTLTIF. CDR3 DNA sequence: TGTGCCAGCAGCCGTCAACCGGGACAAACGCTGACAATTTTT.

The chain carries TRBV7-2 and TRBJ1-6; TRBD1 matches 8 bases. V was pared by 5 bases and J by 3 bases, with 3 bases of the junction left unmatched. The CDR3 totals 15 residues. Germline V gene lookup returns CDR1 SGHTA and CDR2 FQGNSA. CDR3 region: CASSPQGDYNSPLHF. The CDR3 DNA sequence: TGTGCCAGCAGCCCACAGGGGGACTATAATTCACCCCTCCACTTT. The full variable domain, completed using reference TRBV7-2 and TRBJ1-6, is GAGVSQSPSNKVTEKGKDVELRCDPISGHTALYWYRQSLGQGLEFLIYFQGNSAPDKSGLPSDRFSAERTGGSVSTLTIQRTQQEDSAVYLCASSPQGDYNSPLHFGNGTRLTVT.

The rearrangement links TRBV11-2 to TRBJ2-1, with 7 bases aligning to TRBD1. The CDR3 has 16 amino acids. The trim removed 3 bases at V and 3 bases at J, leaving 8 bases unmatched. Germline loops: CDR1 SGHAT, CDR2 FQNNGV. Written as DNA, the CDR3 is TGTGCCAGCAGCTTGTTAGGGACAGCTATCTACAATGAGCAGTTCTTC. Its protein is CASSLLGTAIYNEQFF. The full variable domain, completed using reference TRBV11-2 and TRBJ2-1, is EAGVAQSPRYKIIEKRQSVAFWCNPISGHATLYWYQQILGQGPKLLIQFQNNGVVDDSQLPKDRFSAERLKGVDSTLKIQPAKLEDSAVYLCASSLLGTAIYNEQFFGPGTRLTVL.

The V call is TRBV24-1, the J call TRBJ1-2; a possible D gene is TRBD1 (6 bases). V lost 0 bases, J lost 8 bases, and 12 bases lay in between. Germline V lookup: CDR1 KGHDR, CDR2 SFDVKD. The CDR3 sequence is 14 residues long. CDR3 bases: TGTGCCACCAGTGATTTGCAGGGGAGGAACGGCTACACCTTC. It yields the protein CATSDLQGRNGYTF.

The chain combines TRBV7-2 with TRBJ2-5; TRBD1 aligns across 7 bases. The CDR3 is made up of 16 amino acids. After removal of 3 bases from V and 1 base from J, the junction contained 8 bases not matched to a gene. Germline values: CDR1 SGHTA, CDR2 FQGNSA. The CDR3, as DNA: TGTGCCAGCAGCTTCGAGCCAGGGGGAACCCAAGAGACCCAGTACTTC. Residues: CASSFEPGGTQETQYF. Based on the CDR3 plus reference TRBV7-2 and TRBJ2-5, the full variable domain is GAGVSQSPSNKVTEKGKDVELRCDPISGHTALYWYRQSLGQGLEFLIYFQGNSAPDKSGLPSDRFSAERTGGSVSTLTIQRTQQEDSAVYLCASSFEPGGTQETQYFGPGTRLLVL.

Only one count was recorded for this clonotype. The V and J genes are TRBV30 and TRBJ2-7, with 9 bases fitting TRBD1. This CDR3 comprises 14 residues. Germline V lookup: CDR1 GTSNPN, CDR2 SVGIG (reference sequence). The V gene end was trimmed by 1 base and the J gene end by 2 bases; junction bases not matched to a gene: 3. In DNA, the CDR3 is TGTGCCTGGAGTGCCTGGACAGGGGCCTACGAGCAGTACTTC. It is translated as CAWSAWTGAYEQYF.

V is TRBV27 and J is TRBJ2-5; the D is unclear. Trimming pared 5 bases from V and 4 bases from J, leaving 17 bases between. The CDR3 loop spans 15 amino acids. The germline gives CDR1 MNHEY, CDR2 SMNVEV (reference sequence). The CDR3 protein is CASSTNGLPRETQYF. In DNA form, the CDR3 reads TGTGCCAGCAGTACCAACGGCCTCCCCCGAGAGACCCAGTACTTC.

The chain joins TRBV21-1 to TRBJ2-7; TRBD2 was called by the table and not checked on the DNA. TRBV21-1 is labeled a pseudogene. The CDR3 totals 15 residues. CDR3 coding DNA: TGTGCCAGCAGCAGGGGACTAGTGATAACCTACGAGCAGTACTTC. It codes for CASSRGLVITYEQYF.

The V and J genes are TRBV19 and TRBJ2-7; 8 nucleotides agree with TRBD1. J was trimmed by 1 base and V by 9 bases; bases with no gene match: 5. CDR3 length: 13 residues. Germline CDR1 is LNHDA and CDR2 is SQIVND (reference sequence). CDR3 DNA: TGTGCCAGCGCCGGGACAGGATCCTACGAGCAGTACTTC. Residues: CASAGTGSYEQYF.

This chain uses TRBV10-1 with TRBJ2-2; D not certain. CDR1 is WNHNN and CDR2 is SYGVQD in the germline V gene (reference sequence). Trimming left V 0 bases short and J 4 bases short, with 9 bases between. The CDR3 length is 15 residues. CDR3 DNA: TGCGCCAGCAGTGAGTCGGCAGCTCTCACCGGGGAGCTGTTTTTT. It codes for CASSESAALTGELFF.

This clonotype was recorded only once. The chain has TRBV25-1 and TRBJ2-3, with D perhaps TRBD1 or TRBD2 (5 bases each). This CDR3 contains 15 residues. Trimming removed 1 base at V and 2 bases at J, with 10 bases between. Germline values: CDR1 MGHDK, CDR2 SYGVNS. The CDR3 DNA reads as TGTGCCAGCAGTGAATTTCGAGGGGCCACAGATACGCAGTATTTT. Protein sequence: CASSEFRGATDTQYF.

Regarding this clonotype: The junction does not match germline at one end; this may be a read error. The chain joins TRBV6-5 to TRBJ1-2; D remains ambiguous. The germline V gene has CDR1 MNHEY and CDR2 SVGAGI. The CDR3 totals 15 residues. The CDR3, as DNA: TGTGCCAGCAGTTACTCGTCCCTCGGCAACTATGGCTACGCCTTC. Its translation is CASSYSSLGNYGYAF.

The table lists this clonotype with a few counts. The gene calls are TRBV7-2 and TRBJ1-6, with D perhaps matching TRBD1 (5 bases). V was trimmed by 4 bases and J by 5 bases, leaving 15 bases between them. Germline V lookup: CDR1 SGHTA, CDR2 FQGNSA. The CDR3 totals 16 residues. The CDR3 DNA is TGTGCCAGCAGCTCTGGGCGGGACTTTAATAATTCACCCCTCCACTTT. It encodes CASSSGRDFNNSPLHF.

CDR3 sequence (DNA): TGTGCCAGCCCCTGGAGCAATGAGCAGTTCTTC. Translating gives CASPWSNEQFF. This chain connects TRBV27 to TRBJ2-1; no firm D call. Germline V gene lookup returns CDR1 MNHEY and CDR2 SMNVEV (reference sequence). Trimming shortened V by 8 bases and J by 6 bases, and 8 bases separated the two germline ends. The CDR3 has 11 amino acids.

V usage is TRBV20-1 and J usage is TRBJ2-7; D is ambiguous. The germline gives CDR1 DFQATT, CDR2 SNEGSKA (reference sequence). This CDR3 is 12 amino acids long. The V and J ends lost 1 base and 7 bases respectively, with 11 bases between them. Here the CDR3 DNA reads TGCAGTGCTAGAGCGCCACTGGAGGAGCAGTACTTC. Translated: CSARAPLEEQYF.

The gene calls are TRBV11-3 and TRBJ1-1; D is perhaps TRBD1 (6 bases). Trimming removed 1 base at V and 10 bases at J, with 22 bases between. This CDR3 spans 16 amino acids. Germline loops: CDR1 SGHNT, CDR2 YENEEA. The DNA for the CDR3 is TGTGCCAGCAGCTTAGGAGGAGCGGGACACCCCGAAGGAGCTTTCTTT. Translation gives CASSLGGAGHPEGAFF.

The chain joins TRBV11-1 to TRBJ2-3; D is possibly TRBD1 or TRBD2 (5 bases each). Trimming removed 1 base from V and 2 bases from J, with 19 bases in between. Germline CDR1 reads SGHAT; CDR2 reads FQDESV (reference sequence). The CDR3 is made up of 18 amino acids. In DNA, the CDR3 is TGTGCCAGCAGCTTAGTCTACCCGGGACCCATAAACACAGATACGCAGTATTTT. Encoded protein: CASSLVYPGPINTDTQYF.

The chain's CDR3 is CASRARQAESTEAFF. CDR3 nucleotides: TGTGCCAGCAGAGCCCGACAGGCGGAGAGCACTGAAGCTTTCTTT. The chain uses TRBV2 and TRBJ1-1; a possible D gene is TRBD1 (6 bases). Germline V CDR1 and CDR2: SNHLY, FYNNEI. CDR3 length equals 15 residues. Trimming removed 6 bases from V and 4 bases from J, with 18 bases in between. Supplemented by reference TRBV2 and TRBJ1-1, the full variable domain reads EPEVTQTPSHQVTQMGQEVILRCVPISNHLYFYWYRQILGQKVEFLVSFYNNEISEKSEIFDDQFSVERPDGSNFTLKIRSTKLEDSAMYFCASRARQAESTEAFFGQGTRLTVV.

This clonotype was observed a handful of times. The V and J genes are TRBV27 and TRBJ1-6; D may be TRBD1 (5 bases). The CDR3 covers 14 residues. The V end lost 6 bases, the J end lost 4 bases, and 10 bases lay between the germline ends. CDR1 is MNHEY and CDR2 is SMNVEV in the germline V gene (reference sequence). The CDR3 region is CASRPGPYNSPLHF. The CDR3 bases are TGTGCCAGCAGGCCGGGACCGTATAATTCACCCCTCCACTTT.